The present T cell receptor beta chain was sequenced within a study of CD8 T cells in ankylosing spondylitis. Regarding the study as a whole: Several highly homologous variants formed a TCR beta motif that appeared characteristic of ankylosing spondylitis blood. Earlier reports found some motif variants in synovial fluid and blood in reactive arthritis. The study looked at matched synovial fluid samples from ankylosing spondylitis patients. Disease-linked clones were reported to be significantly enriched there.

Scientists made TCR beta libraries using quantitative 5'-RACE with molecular barcodes. Each CDR3 protein gets one entry after TCRdb re-called the 5' RACE reads with MiXCR. The data contain about 510,000 distinct CDR3 sequences, over 4% of them seen just once; the ten biggest clones take up roughly 3.5%. In this sample, this clonotype turned up a few times. What it binds is unknown. Trimming took off 2 bases at V and 4 bases at J, with 14 bases between the two ends. This CDR3 is 16 amino acids long. CDR1 is LGHNA and CDR2 is YSLEER in the germline V gene. This receptor was taken from a male donor with ankylosing spondylitis. The sample taken for sequencing was blood, either unsorted or a sorted T cell fraction (not recorded which). The chain is built from TRBV4-3 and TRBJ1-4, with unresolved D. The CDR3 bases are TGCGCCAGCAGCCAATCTCTACGGGAGCTTAATGAAAAACTGTTTTTT. This encodes CASSQSLRELNEKLFF.